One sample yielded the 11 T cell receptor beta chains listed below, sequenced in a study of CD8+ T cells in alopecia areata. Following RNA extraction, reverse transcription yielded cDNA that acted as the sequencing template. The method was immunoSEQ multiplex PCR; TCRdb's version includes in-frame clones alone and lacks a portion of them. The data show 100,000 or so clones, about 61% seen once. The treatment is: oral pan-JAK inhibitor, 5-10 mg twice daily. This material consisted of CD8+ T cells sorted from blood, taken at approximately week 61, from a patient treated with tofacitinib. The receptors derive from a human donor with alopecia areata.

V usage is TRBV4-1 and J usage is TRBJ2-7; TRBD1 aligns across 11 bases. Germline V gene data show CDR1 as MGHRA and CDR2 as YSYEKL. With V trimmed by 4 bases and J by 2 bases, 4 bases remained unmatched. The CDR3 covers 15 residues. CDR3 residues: CASSPGQGGTYEQYF. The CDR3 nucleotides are TGCGCCAGCAGCCCGGGACAGGGGGGGACCTACGAGCAGTACTTC.

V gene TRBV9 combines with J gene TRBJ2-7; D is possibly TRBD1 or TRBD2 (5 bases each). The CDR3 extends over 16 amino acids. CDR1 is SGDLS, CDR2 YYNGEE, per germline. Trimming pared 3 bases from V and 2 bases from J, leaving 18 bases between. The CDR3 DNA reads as TGTGCCAGCAGCGCCACCGGGACCCAAAACACCTACGAGCAGTACTTC. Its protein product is CASSATGTQNTYEQYF.

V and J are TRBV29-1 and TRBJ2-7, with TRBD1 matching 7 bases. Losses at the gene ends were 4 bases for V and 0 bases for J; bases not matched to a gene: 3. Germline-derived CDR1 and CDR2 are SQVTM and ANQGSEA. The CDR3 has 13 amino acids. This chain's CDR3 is CSVGGGNSYEQYF. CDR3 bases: TGCAGCGTTGGAGGGGGCAACTCCTACGAGCAGTACTTC.

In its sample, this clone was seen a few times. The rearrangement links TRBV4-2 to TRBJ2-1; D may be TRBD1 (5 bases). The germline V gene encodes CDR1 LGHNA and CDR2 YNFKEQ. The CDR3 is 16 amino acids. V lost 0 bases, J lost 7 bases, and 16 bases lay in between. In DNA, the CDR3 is TGTGCCAGCAGCCAAGAAGGGTACAGGCCCCGGAATGAGCAGTTCTTC. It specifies CASSQEGYRPRNEQFF.

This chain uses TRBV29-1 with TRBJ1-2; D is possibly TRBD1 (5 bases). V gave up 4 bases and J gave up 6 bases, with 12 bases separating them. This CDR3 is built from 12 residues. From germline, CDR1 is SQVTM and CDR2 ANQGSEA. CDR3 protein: CSVGGSWDGYTF. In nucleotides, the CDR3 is TGCAGCGTTGGGGGCAGTTGGGATGGCTACACCTTC.

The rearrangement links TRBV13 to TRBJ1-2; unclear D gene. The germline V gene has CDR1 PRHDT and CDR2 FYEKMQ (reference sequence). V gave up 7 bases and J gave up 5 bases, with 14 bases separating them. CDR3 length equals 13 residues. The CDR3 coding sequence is TGTGCCAGCACCGTAGGACGGTCATATGGCTACACCTTC. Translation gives CASTVGRSYGYTF.

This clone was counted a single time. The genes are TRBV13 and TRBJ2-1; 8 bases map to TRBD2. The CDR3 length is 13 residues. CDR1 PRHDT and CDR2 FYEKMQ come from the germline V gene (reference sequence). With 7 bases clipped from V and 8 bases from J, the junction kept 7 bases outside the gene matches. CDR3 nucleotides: TGTGCCAGCACTTCCGGGGGGGTCGATGAGCAGTTCTTC. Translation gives CASTSGGVDEQFF.

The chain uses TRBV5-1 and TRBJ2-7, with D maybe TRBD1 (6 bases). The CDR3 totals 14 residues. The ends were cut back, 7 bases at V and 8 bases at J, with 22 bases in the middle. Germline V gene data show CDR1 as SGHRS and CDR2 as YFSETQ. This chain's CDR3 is CASSGQATGNKQYF. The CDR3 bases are TGCGCCAGCTCCGGGCAGGCCACAGGGAACAAGCAGTACTTC.

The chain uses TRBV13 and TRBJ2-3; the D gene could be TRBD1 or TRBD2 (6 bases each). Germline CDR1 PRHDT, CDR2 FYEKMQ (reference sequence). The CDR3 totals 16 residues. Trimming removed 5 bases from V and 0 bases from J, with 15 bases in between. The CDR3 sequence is CASSPPRGESTDTQYF. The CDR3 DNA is TGTGCCAGCAGCCCTCCGAGGGGGGAAAGCACAGATACGCAGTATTTT.

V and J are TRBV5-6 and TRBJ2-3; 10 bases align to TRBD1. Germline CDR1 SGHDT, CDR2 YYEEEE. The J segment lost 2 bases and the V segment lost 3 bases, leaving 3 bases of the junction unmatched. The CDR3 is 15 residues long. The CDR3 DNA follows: TGTGCCAGCAGCTGGGGGACAGGGGCCACAGATACGCAGTATTTT. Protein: CASSWGTGATDTQYF.

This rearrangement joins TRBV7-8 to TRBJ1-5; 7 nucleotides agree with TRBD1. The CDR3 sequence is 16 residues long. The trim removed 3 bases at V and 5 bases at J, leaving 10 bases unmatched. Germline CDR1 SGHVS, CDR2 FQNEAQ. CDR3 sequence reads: CASSLTGSEGYQPQHF. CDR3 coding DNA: TGTGCCAGCAGCTTGACAGGGAGCGAGGGATATCAGCCCCAGCATTTT.